One and the same sample provided the 12 T cell receptor beta chains below, sequenced in a study of a mutant IDH1 vaccine in newly diagnosed glioma. Time point: week 35, safety follow-up. Each dose of the vaccine consisted of 300 ug of mutant IDH1 20-mer peptide, with topical imiquimod. Their recognized antigens are unknown. Produced via immunoSEQ multiplex PCR; TCRdb's table is partial and in-frame only. Among approximately 50,000 clones listed, 65% to 85% were seen once. This material consisted of PBMCs, taken from a glioma patient whose treatment included an IDH1 peptide vaccine. These receptors came from a man aged 40-55 years with glioma.

V gene TRBV6-5 combines with J gene TRBJ1-2; TRBD1 aligns across 10 bases. In germline, CDR1 is MNHEY, CDR2 SVGAGI. The length of the CDR3 is 15 residues. V lost 6 bases, J lost 4 bases, and 8 bases stayed unmatched. The DNA for the CDR3 is TGTGCCAGCAGCCAGGGGGGACAGGGGATCTATGGCTACACCTTC. Translation: CASSQGGQGIYGYTF.

The rearrangement links TRBV6-6 to TRBJ1-6, with 8 bases that match TRBD1. Germline trimming cut 0 bases from V and 7 bases from J; bases unmatched to any gene: 2. Germline CDR1 and CDR2: MNHNY and SVGAGI (reference sequence). This CDR3 contains 15 residues. The CDR3 nucleotides read TGTGCCAGCAGTTACTCGAGACAGGGGAATTCACCCCTCCACTTT. Its translation: CASSYSRQGNSPLHF.

Only one count was recorded for this clone. The V gene is TRBV19, the J gene TRBJ1-2; a possible D gene is TRBD1 (5 bases). Germline V lookup: CDR1 LNHDA, CDR2 SQIVND (reference sequence). The V and J ends lost 3 bases and 4 bases respectively, with 12 bases between them. CDR3 size: 14 residues. CDR3 DNA: TGTGCCAGTAGTATTGCAGGGTTGGTCTATGGCTACACCTTC. Translated: CASSIAGLVYGYTF.

V is TRBV5-6 and J is TRBJ1-6; D is uncertain. There are 17 residues in the CDR3. V was clipped by 0 bases and J by 1 base, with 11 bases between them. Germline assignment: CDR1 SGHDT and CDR2 YYEEEE. As DNA, the CDR3 is TGTGCCAGCAGCTTGGCCGTGGGGAATTCCTATAATTCACCCCTCCACTTT. This translates into CASSLAVGNSYNSPLHF.

The chain is built from TRBV5-6 and TRBJ2-2; D unclear. The CDR3 spans 16 residues. Trimming pared 1 base from V and 0 bases from J, leaving 10 bases between. Per germline, CDR1 SGHDT and CDR2 YYEEEE. The DNA of the CDR3 is TGTGCCAGCAGCTTGTTTCCGGGCGCGAACACCGGGGAGCTGTTTTTT. This translates into CASSLFPGANTGELFF.

This clone occurred once. This sequence joins TRBV4-1 and TRBJ2-7; maybe TRBD2 (7 bases). Trimming stripped 0 bases from V and 0 bases from J, with 9 bases between. The germline CDR1 and CDR2 sequences are MGHRA and YSYEKL. CDR3 length: 15 amino acids. This CDR3 reads CASSQEAGASYEQYF. For the CDR3, the DNA is TGCGCCAGCAGCCAAGAGGCGGGGGCCTCCTACGAGCAGTACTTC.

The chain carries TRBV6-1 and TRBJ2-5; D uncertain. Trimming took 7 bases from V and 0 from J, leaving 9 bases between them. Germline assignment: CDR1 MNHNS and CDR2 SASEGT. The CDR3 consists of 13 residues. The CDR3 DNA reads as TGTGCCAGCACACCGTTGGACCAAGAGACCCAGTACTTC. It translates to CASTPLDQETQYF.

The chain recombines TRBV7-9 with TRBJ1-2; 7 nucleotides agree with TRBD1. Germline V gene lookup returns CDR1 SEHNR and CDR2 FQNEAQ (reference sequence). The ends lost 4 bases at V and 3 bases at J; junction bases unmatched: 5. The CDR3 is 14 residues long. CDR3 bases: TGTGCCAGCAGCTCTACAGGGGCTCACTATGGCTACACCTTC. Translated, it gives CASSSTGAHYGYTF.

This chain connects TRBV10-3 to TRBJ1-6, with D possibly being TRBD1 (6 bases). V was trimmed by 7 bases and J by 10 bases, leaving 11 bases between them. The CDR3 is 12 residues long. Germline lookup yields CDR1 ENHRY and CDR2 SYGVKD. CDR3 in DNA: TGTGCCATCAAGGAAGGGACATCACCCCTCCACTTT. Translating it yields CAIKEGTSPLHF.

There are a few counts of this clone. V usage is TRBV25-1 and J usage is TRBJ1-1, with a weak D call TRBD1 (6 bases). Trimming pared 2 bases from V and 5 bases from J, leaving 9 bases between. The germline CDR1 and CDR2 sequences are MGHDK and SYGVNS. The CDR3 is made up of 13 amino acids. CDR3 in DNA: TGTGCCAGCAGTGAACCGACAGGAACTGAAGCTTTCTTT. Translated, it gives CASSEPTGTEAFF.

The chain recombines TRBV18 with TRBJ1-1, with D unresolved. The CDR3 is 12 residues long. Trimming pared 11 bases from V and 5 bases from J, leaving 15 bases between. The V gene's germline CDR1 is KGHSH and CDR2 LQKENI. The CDR3 here is CAAASARTEAFF. For the CDR3, the DNA is TGTGCCGCCGCCAGCGCAAGGACTGAAGCTTTCTTT. The full variable domain, with the rest looked up from reference TRBV18 and TRBJ1-1, is NAGVMQNPRHLVRRRGQEARLRCSPMKGHSHVYWYRQLPEEGLKFMVYLQKENIIDESGMPKERFSAEFPKEGPSILRIQQVVRGDSAAYFCAAASARTEAFFGQGTRLTVV.

V gene TRBV5-1 combines with J gene TRBJ1-1; 7 nucleotides align to TRBD1. Per the germline V gene, CDR1 is SGHRS and CDR2 is YFSETQ. V lost 4 bases and J lost 6; bases outside the gene matches: 6. This CDR3 region has 13 residues. CDR3 sequence reads: CASSVTGVPEAFF. CDR3 bases: TGCGCCAGCAGCGTTACAGGGGTACCTGAAGCTTTCTTT.